This TCR beta chain came from a study of T cells after yellow fever vaccination. TCRdb fed the 5' RACE reads into MiXCR, producing one record per CDR3 protein. In the table there are some 500,000 distinct CDR3 sequences, 13% of which are singletons. This clonotype was recorded at least ten times. Germline CDR1 reads SGHRS; CDR2 reads YFSETQ. This CDR3 has 12 amino acids. The J segment lost 10 bases and the V segment lost 0 bases, leaving 2 bases of the junction unmatched. This sequence joins TRBV5-1 and TRBJ1-1; TRBD1 matches 8 bases. The sequence derives from a man aged 25 to 40 who received the YFV17D yellow fever vaccine. The starting material was PBMCs, obtained on the day of the yellow fever booster vaccination. The CDR3, as DNA: TGCGCCAGCAGCTTGGACAGGGGGTTAGCTTTCTTT. Translation: CASSLDRGLAFF.